This T cell receptor beta chain was sequenced in a study of shared clonotypes between healthy human individuals. This clone was detected once. This is likely an artifact of a read error, given a far larger clone one base away. Germline CDR1 and CDR2: MGHRA and YSYEKL. The CDR3 is 14 amino acids. For unsorted PBMC, about 290 ng DNA per replicate equaled tens of thousands of T cell genomes. Produced via immunoSEQ multiplex PCR; TCRdb's table is partial and in-frame only. The data contain approximately 440,000 clones, 60% to 80% of them seen just once; the ten biggest clones take up around 12%. Sequencing input: PBMCs. This clonotype originated in a woman in her 40s in good health. Some clones in this sample may be carry-over from other donors' samples. The chain carries TRBV4-1 and TRBJ2-5, with unresolved D. CDR3 in amino acids: CAGSQGTRTETQYF. The CDR3 DNA reads TGCGCCGGCAGCCAAGGAACTCGAACAGAGACCCAGTACTTC.